This TCR beta chain comes out of a study of CD8 T cells in Susac syndrome. Whole-study results and caveats: The total CD8+ repertoires contained around 15 Susac-specific public clones, and the CD8+ TEMRA repertoires contained 4 to 6. TEMRA cells and active patients showed peak Susac CD8+ clonal expansion.

Reverse transcription used about 0.45 to 1 ug RNA and random hexamers. TCRdb processed the immunoSEQ multiplex PCR reads anew with MiXCR; each CDR3 protein has one entry. Of 100,000 to 150,000 distinct CDR3 sequences in the sample, about 93% were seen once. Trimming removed 0 bases at V and 5 bases at J, with 13 bases between. Germline V lookup: CDR1 MGHRA, CDR2 YSYEKL. This CDR3 is built from 15 residues. Negative isolation yielded CD4+ and CD8+ T cells, and FACS enriched TEMRA cells. Comments on this clonotype: Antigen unknown.

The sequence was collected from a human donor with Susac syndrome. What was sequenced was CD8+ T cells from PBMCs. The chain is built from TRBV4-1 and TRBJ1-1; no clear D gene. CDR3 nucleotide sequence: TGCGCCAGCAGCCAAGAGGTCCCGGGGAAGACTGAAGCTTTCTTT. This codes for CASSQEVPGKTEAFF.